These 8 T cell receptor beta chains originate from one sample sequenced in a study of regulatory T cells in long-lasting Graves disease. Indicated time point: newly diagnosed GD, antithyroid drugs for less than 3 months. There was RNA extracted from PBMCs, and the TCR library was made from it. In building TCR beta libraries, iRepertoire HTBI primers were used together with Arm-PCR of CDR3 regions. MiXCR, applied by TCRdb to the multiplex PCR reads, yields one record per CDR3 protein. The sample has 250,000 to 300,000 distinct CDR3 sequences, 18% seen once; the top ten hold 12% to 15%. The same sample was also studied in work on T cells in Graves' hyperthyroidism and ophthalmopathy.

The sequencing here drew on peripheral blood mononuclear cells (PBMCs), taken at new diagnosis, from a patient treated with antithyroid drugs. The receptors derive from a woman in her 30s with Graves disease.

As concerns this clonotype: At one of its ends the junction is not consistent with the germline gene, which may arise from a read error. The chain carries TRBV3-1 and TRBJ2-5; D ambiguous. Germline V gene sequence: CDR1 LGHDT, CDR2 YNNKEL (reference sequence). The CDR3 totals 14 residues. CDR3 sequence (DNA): TGTGCCAGCGGCCAAGGTCCAGGCCAAGAGACCCAGTACTTC. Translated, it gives CASGQGPGQETQYF.

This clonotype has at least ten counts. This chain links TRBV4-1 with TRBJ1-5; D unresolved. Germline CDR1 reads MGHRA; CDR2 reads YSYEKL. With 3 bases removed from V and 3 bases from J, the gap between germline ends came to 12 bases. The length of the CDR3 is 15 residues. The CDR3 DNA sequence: TGCGCCAGCAGCCAGCACCGGGCCAACAATCAGCCCCAGCATTTT. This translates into CASSQHRANNQPQHF.

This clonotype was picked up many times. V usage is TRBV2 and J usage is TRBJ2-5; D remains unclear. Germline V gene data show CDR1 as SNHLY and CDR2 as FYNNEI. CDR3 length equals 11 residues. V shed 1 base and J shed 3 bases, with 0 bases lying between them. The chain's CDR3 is CASSEEETQYF. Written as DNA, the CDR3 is TGTGCCAGCAGTGAAGAAGAGACCCAGTACTTC.

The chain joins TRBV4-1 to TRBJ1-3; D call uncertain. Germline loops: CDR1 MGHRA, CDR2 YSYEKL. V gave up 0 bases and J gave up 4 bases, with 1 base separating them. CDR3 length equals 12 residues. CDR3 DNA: TGCGCCAGCAGCCAAGACGGAAACACCATATATTTT. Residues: CASSQDGNTIYF.

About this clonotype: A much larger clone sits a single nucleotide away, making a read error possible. The CDR3 protein is CASSRGAGSSPLHF. In DNA form, the CDR3 reads TGTGCCAGCAGCCGAGGGGCCGGGAGCTCACCCCTCCACTTT. The chain joins TRBV11-2 to TRBJ1-6; possibly TRBD1 for D (5 bases). Germline assignment: CDR1 SGHAT and CDR2 FQNNGV. The V and J ends lost 5 bases and 10 bases respectively, with 15 bases between them. The length of the CDR3 is 14 residues.

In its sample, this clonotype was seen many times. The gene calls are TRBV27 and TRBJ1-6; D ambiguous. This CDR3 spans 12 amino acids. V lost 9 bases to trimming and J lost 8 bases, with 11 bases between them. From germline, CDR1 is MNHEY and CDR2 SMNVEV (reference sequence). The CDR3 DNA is TGTGCCAGTCGGACTCTATATTCACCCCTCCACTTT. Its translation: CASRTLYSPLHF.

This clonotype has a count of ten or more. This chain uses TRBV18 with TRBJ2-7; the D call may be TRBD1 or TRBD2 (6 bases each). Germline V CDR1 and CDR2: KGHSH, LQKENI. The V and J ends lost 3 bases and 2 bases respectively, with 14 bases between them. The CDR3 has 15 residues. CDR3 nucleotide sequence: TGTGCCAGCTCACCCTGGCGGGGACAAACCTACGAGCAGTACTTC. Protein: CASSPWRGQTYEQYF.

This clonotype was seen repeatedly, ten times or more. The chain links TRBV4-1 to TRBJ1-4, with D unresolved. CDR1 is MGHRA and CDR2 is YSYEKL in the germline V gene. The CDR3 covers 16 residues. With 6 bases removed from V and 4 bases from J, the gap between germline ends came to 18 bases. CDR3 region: CASRLTQGPFNEKLFF. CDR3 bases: TGCGCCAGCAGACTCACCCAAGGCCCCTTTAATGAAAAACTGTTTTTT.